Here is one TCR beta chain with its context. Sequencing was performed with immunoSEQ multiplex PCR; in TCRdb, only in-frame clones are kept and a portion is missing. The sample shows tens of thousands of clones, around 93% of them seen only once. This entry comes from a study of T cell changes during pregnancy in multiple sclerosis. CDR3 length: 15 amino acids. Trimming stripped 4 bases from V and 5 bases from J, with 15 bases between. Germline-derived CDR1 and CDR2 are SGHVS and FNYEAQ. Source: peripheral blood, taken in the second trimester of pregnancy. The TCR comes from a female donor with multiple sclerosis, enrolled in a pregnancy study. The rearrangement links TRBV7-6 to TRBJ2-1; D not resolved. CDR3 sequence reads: CASSSSPSLNNEQFF. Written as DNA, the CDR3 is TGTGCCAGCAGCTCGTCGCCTTCGCTAAACAATGAGCAGTTCTTC.